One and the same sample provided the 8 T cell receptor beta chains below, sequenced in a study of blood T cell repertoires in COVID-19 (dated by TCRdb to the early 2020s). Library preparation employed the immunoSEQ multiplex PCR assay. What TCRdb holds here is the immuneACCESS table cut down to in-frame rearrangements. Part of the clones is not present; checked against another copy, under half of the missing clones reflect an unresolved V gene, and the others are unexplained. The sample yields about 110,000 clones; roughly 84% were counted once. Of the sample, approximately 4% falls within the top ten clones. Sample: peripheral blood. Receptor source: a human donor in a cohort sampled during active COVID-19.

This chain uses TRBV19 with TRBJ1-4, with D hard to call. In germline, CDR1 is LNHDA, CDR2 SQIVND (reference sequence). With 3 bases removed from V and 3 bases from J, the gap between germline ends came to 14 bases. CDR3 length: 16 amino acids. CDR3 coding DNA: TGTGCCAGTAGTATCGAGAAAACAGTGTCTAATGAAAAACTGTTTTTT. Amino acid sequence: CASSIEKTVSNEKLFF.

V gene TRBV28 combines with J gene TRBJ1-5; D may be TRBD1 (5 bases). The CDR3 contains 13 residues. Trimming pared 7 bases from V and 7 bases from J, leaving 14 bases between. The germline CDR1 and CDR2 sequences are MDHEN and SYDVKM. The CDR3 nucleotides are TGTGCCAGCAATCTCCAGGGAAAACAGCCCCAGCATTTT. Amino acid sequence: CASNLQGKQPQHF.

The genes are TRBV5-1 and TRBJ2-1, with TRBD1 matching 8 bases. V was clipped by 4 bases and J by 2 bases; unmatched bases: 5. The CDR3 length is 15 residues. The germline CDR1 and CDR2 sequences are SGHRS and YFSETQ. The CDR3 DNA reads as TGCGCCAGCAGCGGAGGACAGGGTCCCTACAATGAGCAGTTCTTC. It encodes CASSGGQGPYNEQFF.

For the CDR3, the DNA is TGTGCCAGCAGTGAACCTCGAGAGTCTCCCTCTAACTATGGCTACACCTTC. This translates into CASSEPRESPSNYGYTF. V usage is TRBV6-4 and J usage is TRBJ1-2, with D hard to call. Germline CDR1 is MRHNA and CDR2 is SNTAGT. There are 17 residues in the CDR3. Deletions cut 3 bases from V and 0 bases from J, with 17 bases between.

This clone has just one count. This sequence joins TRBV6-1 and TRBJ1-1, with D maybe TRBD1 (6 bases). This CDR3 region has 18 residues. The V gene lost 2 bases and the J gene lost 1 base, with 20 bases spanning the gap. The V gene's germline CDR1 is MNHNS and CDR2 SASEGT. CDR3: CASSENHFTRQANTEAFF. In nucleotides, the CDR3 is TGTGCCAGCAGTGAAAATCACTTCACTCGACAGGCGAACACTGAAGCTTTCTTT.

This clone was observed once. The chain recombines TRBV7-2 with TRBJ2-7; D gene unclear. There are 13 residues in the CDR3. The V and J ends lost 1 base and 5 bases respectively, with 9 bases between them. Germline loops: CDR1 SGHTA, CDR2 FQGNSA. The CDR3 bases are TGTGCCAGCAGCTTAGGGATGGCGGACGAGCAGTACTTC. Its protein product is CASSLGMADEQYF.

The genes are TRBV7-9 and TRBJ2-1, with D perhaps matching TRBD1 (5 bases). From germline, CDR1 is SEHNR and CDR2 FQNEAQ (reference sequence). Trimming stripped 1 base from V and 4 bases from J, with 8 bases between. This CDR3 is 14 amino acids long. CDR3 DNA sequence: TGTGCCAGCAGCTTAGGGACAACTTACAATGAGCAGTTCTTC. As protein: CASSLGTTYNEQFF. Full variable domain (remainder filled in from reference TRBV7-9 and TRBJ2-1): DTGVSQNPRHKITKRGQNVTFRCDPISEHNRLYWYRQTLGQGPEFLTYFQNEAQLEKSRLLSDRFSAERPKGSFSTLEIQRTEQGDSAMYLCASSLGTTYNEQFFGPGTRLTVL.

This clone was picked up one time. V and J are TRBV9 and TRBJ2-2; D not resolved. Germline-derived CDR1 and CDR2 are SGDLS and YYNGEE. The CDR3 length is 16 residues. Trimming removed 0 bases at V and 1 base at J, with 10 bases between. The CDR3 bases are TGTGCCAGCAGCGTAGGGAGCAAGGAGAACACCGGGGAGCTGTTTTTT. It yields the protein CASSVGSKENTGELFF.